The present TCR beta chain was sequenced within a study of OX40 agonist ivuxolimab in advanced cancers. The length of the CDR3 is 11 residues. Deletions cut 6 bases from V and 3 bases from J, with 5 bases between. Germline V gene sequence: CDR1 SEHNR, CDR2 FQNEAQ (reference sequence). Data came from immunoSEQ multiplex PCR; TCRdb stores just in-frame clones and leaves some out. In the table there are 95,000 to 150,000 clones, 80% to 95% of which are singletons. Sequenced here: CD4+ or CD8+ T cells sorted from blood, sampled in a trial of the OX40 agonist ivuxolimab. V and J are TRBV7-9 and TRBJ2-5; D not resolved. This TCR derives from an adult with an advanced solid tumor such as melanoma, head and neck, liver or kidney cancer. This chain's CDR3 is CASSSKETQYF. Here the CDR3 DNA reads TGTGCCAGCAGTTCTAAAGAGACCCAGTACTTC.